This T cell receptor beta chain was found in a study of long-term antiretroviral therapy in people with HIV. About this clone itself: Antigen: not known.

V lost 5 bases, J lost 8 bases, and 18 bases lay in between. Germline V gene lookup returns CDR1 SGHVS and CDR2 FQNEAQ. The CDR3 consists of 14 residues. Whole-study results and caveats: Repertoires with HIV possessed tighter CDR3 length spans than those of controls. Nothing was known about ART adherence, viral resistance or changes in therapy. Although diversity increased after ART, it remained lower than in transplant donor controls.

At survey level, the immunoSEQ assay was run in its v3.0 version. Samples were sequenced targeting roughly 35,000-50,000 T-cell genomes each. Repertoires were generated with immunoSEQ multiplex PCR, while TCRdb's copy carries only in-frame clones and drops some. The sample has around 22,000 clones; 65% to 90% are singletons. The receptor's source is a man aged 18 to 30 with HIV. This rearrangement joins TRBV7-8 to TRBJ1-2; TRBD1 might be the D (6 bases). The material sequenced was unsorted PBMCs, taken 0.1 years before starting antiretroviral therapy. Here the CDR3 reads CASSPTGGAGGYTF. In nucleotides, the CDR3 is TGTGCCAGCAGCCCCACGGGGGGGGCAGGGGGCTACACCTTC.